The source of this T cell receptor (beta chain) is a study of CD8 T cell repertoires and HIV-1 epitope variants (TCRdb year 2020). For the wider study: Twenty-five peptides representing autologous and known Gag and Nef epitope variants were each used to stimulate T cells in separate culture wells. Cultures ran for around nine days in IMDM with gentamicin, with half-media changes on days 3 and 7 adding IL-2, IL-7 and IL-15. A total of 83 T cell cultures were run, with each culture condition done in triplicate except for one peptide, which was done in duplicate. Control conditions included a CMV, EBV and flu peptide pool, the Ebola AY9 epitope as negative control, and a no-peptide well. Three Gag epitope families and Nef HW9 and YT9 were included among the tested epitopes. T cells were enriched using the EasySep Human T Cell Enrichment Kit and then co-cultured with an equal number of autologous T cell-negative cells acting as antigen-presenting cells. An aliquot of 1M T cells was saved as an uncultured baseline condition, separate from the roughly 80 T cell cultures.

The immunoSEQ platform was used to sequence TCR beta CDR3 regions at survey depth. The QIAamp DNA micro kit was used to extract genomic DNA from every cultured and uncultured CD8+ T cell population. Concerning the study's data processing: Samples with under 5,000 productive reads were excluded, and this exclusion removed about 6% of the roughly 75 HIV peptide-stimulated cultures. A MANAFEST web app trimmed sequences to CDR3 and removed nonproductive sequences, CDR3s under 5 amino acids, and those not starting C or ending F/W. For a clonotype to count as antigen-specific, the clonotype had to expand relative to the no-peptide control in at least 2 of 3 replicates at FDR 0.01, and only within one epitope family. In addition, a specific clonotype needed a frequency at least fivefold higher than in wells stimulated with peptides from other epitope families. The immuneACCESS repertoire file appears here via TCRdb, limited to in-frame rearrangements. These files lack a portion of the clones; in checked studies, under half of the deficit traces to unresolved V genes, and the cause of the others is not known. V and J calls and clone size follow that table, whereas D and trimming were derived from the DNA. A total of tens of thousands of clones appear in this sample, roughly four fifths of them only once. The top ten constitute approximately 24% of the sample.

The investigation overall reported the following: About 5 clonotypes recognized the Nef KF9 family and one clonotype recognized the HW9 family, while no responses were seen to the TAALDMSHF plasma variant. The assay identified only TCR beta chains and indicated proliferation to antigen, not T cell function or cytokine profile. About ten antigen-specific TCR beta clonotypes were identified, of which about 6 appeared to be cross-reactive for autologous or known escape epitope variants.

About this clone itself: No cognate antigen has been identified for it. No base quality values were provided; no much bigger clone lies one nucleotide off.

The EasySep Human CD8+ T Cell Enrichment Kit was used on day 10 to isolate CD8+ T cells from every culture. Relative to germline, V is 8 bases shorter and J is 2 bases shorter, with 12 bases between their ends. Reading from cysteine to phenylalanine, the CDR3 counts 13 amino acids. Only the CDR3 part of the read is kept: 39 bases, read in frame from the first base. Via the germline V gene (reference sequence), CDR1 is MNHNY and CDR2 SVGAGI. The sample consisted of uncultured baseline CD8+ T cells from peripheral blood mononuclear cells (PBMCs). This TCR derives from a male donor with HIV. Recombination linked TRBV6-6 to TRBJ1-1, with the D gene uncertain. The bases are TGTGCCAGCGTCTTACAACTTAACACTGAAGCTTTCTTT. The translation is CASVLQLNTEAFF.